The TCR beta chain under discussion was sequenced for a study of shared clonotypes between healthy human individuals. Whole-study results and caveats: Genetic and exposure-history diversity was limited by the small donor number.

Original processing methods: Junction-only sequences without quality scores came from ImmunoSEQ, so filtering differed. The repertoire was sequenced with immunoSEQ multiplex PCR; TCRdb's copy has only in-frame clones and lacks some. V, J and clone size reflect that table, while D and trimming were determined from the DNA. This table holds roughly 480,000 clones, 79% found once. The CDR3 is 16 residues long. Unmatched junction bases numbered 14, after V lost 7 bases and J lost 5 bases. In germline, CDR1 is MDHEN, CDR2 SYDVKM. Among the donors, all were Caucasian adults who lived in Nashville, Tennessee. About this clone itself: Its antigen is unknown.

This clonotype originated in a woman aged 40-49 years in good health. Some clones in this sample may be carry-over from other donors' samples. The sample comprised PBMCs. This rearrangement joins TRBV28 to TRBJ2-5, with TRBD2 matching 9 bases. The CDR3 nucleotides read TGTGCCAGCACCGGAATGGGTGCGGGAGGGGGTGAGACCCAGTACTTC. This sequence encodes CASTGMGAGGGETQYF.